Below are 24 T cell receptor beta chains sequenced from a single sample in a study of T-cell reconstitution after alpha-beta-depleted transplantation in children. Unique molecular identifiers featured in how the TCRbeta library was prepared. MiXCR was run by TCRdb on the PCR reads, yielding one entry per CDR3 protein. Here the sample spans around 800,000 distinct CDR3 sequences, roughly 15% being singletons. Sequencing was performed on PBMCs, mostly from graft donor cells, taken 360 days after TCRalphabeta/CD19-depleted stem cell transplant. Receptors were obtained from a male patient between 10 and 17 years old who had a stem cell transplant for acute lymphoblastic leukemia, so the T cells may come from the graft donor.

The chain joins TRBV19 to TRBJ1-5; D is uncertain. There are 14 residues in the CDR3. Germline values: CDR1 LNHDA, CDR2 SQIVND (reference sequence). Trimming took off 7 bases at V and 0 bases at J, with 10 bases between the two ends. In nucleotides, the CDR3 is TGTGCCAGTAATTCGCAGTATAGCAATCAGCCCCAGCATTTT. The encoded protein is CASNSQYSNQPQHF. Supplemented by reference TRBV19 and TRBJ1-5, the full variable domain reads DGGITQSPKYLFRKEGQNVTLSCEQNLNHDAMYWYRQDPGQGLRLIYYSQIVNDFQKGDIAEGYSVSREKKESFPLTVTSAQKNPTAFYLCASNSQYSNQPQHFGDGTRLSIL.

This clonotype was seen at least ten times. The DNA for the CDR3 is TGTGCCAGCAGCCAAGCTCAGGCGTTAGTGACCGGGGAGCTGTTTTTT. Its translation is CASSQAQALVTGELFF. The gene calls are TRBV4-2 and TRBJ2-2, with D uncertain. This CDR3 comprises 16 residues. The V and J ends lost 1 base and 5 bases respectively, with 14 bases between them. Germline V gene sequence: CDR1 LGHNA, CDR2 YNFKEQ.

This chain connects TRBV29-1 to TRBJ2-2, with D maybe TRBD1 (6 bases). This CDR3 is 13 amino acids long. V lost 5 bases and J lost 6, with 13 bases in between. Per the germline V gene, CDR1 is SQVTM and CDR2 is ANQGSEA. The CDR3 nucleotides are TGCAGCGTTCGGGACCCAGGGGCCGGGGAGCTGTTTTTT. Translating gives CSVRDPGAGELFF.

CDR3 sequence: CASRGIRGRSPTNEKLFF. The CDR3 region has the DNA TGCGCCAGCAGGGGTATTCGGGGACGGAGCCCAACTAATGAAAAACTGTTTTTT. V and J are TRBV4-1 and TRBJ1-4; perhaps TRBD1 as D (5 bases). The CDR3 has 18 residues. The germline V gene has CDR1 MGHRA and CDR2 YSYEKL. Trimming took 6 bases from V and 0 from J, leaving 20 bases between them.

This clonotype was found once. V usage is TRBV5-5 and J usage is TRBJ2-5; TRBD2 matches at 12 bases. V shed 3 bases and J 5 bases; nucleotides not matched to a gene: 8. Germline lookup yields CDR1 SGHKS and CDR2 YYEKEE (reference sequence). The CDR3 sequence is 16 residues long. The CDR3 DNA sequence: TGTGCCAGCAGCTCGCTACTAGCGGGAGGTTCGGAGACCCAGTACTTC. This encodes CASSSLLAGGSETQYF. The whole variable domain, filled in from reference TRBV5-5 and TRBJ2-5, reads DAGVTQSPTHLIKTRGQQVTLRCSPISGHKSVSWYQQVLGQGPQFIFQYYEKEERGRGNFPDRFSARQFPNYSSELNVNALLLGDSALYLCASSSLLAGGSETQYFGPGTRLLVL.

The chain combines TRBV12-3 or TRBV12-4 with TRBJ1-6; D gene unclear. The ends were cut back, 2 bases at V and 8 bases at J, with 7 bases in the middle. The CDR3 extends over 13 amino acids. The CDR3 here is CASSLSPDSPLHF. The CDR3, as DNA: TGTGCCAGCAGTTTATCGCCGGATTCACCCCTCCACTTT.

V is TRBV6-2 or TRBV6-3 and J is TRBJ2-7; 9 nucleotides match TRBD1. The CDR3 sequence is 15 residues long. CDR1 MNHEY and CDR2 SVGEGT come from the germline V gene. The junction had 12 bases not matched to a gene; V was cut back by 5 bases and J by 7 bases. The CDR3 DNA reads TGTGCCAGCAGTACCCGGGACAGGGCCACGGGGGAGCAGTACTTC. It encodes CASSTRDRATGEQYF.

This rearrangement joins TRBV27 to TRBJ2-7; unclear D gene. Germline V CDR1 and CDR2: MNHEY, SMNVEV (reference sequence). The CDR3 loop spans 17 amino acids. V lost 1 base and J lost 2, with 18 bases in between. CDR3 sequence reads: CASSLWAPADTAYEQYF. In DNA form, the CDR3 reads TGTGCCAGCAGTTTATGGGCCCCGGCCGATACAGCCTACGAGCAGTACTTC.

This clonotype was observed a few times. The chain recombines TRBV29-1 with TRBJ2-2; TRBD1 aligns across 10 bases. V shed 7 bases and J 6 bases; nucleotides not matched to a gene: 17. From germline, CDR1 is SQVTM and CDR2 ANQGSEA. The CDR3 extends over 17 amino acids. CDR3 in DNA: TGCAGCGCGGGATCAAGACAGGGGGCCCTCTTATCCGGGGAGCTGTTTTTT. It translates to CSAGSRQGALLSGELFF.

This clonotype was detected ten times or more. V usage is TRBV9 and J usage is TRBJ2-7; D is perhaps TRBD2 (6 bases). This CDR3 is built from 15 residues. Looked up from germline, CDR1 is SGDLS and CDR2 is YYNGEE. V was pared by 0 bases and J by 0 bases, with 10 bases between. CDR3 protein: CASSVAPTSSYEQYF. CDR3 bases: TGTGCCAGCAGCGTAGCCCCGACTAGCTCCTACGAGCAGTACTTC.

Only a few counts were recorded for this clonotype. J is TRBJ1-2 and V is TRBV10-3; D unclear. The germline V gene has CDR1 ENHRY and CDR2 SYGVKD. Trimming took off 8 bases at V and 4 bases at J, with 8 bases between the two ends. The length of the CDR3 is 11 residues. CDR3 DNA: TGTGCCATCGGCACTACCTATGGCTACACCTTC. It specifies CAIGTTYGYTF.

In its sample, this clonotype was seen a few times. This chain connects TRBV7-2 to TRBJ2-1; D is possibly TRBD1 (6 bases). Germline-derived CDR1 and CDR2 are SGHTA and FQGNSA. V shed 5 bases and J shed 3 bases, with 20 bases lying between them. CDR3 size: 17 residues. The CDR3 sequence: CASSPPPRQVGYNEQFF. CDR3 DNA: TGTGCCAGCAGCCCACCCCCGCGACAGGTGGGCTACAATGAGCAGTTCTTC.

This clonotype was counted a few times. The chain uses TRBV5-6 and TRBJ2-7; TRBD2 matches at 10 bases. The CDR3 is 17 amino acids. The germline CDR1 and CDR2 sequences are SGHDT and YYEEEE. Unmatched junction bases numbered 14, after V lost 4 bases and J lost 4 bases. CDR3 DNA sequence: TGTGCCAGCAGCCGCCCACCCGGGACTAGCGTTTTATACGAGCAGTACTTC. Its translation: CASSRPPGTSVLYEQYF.

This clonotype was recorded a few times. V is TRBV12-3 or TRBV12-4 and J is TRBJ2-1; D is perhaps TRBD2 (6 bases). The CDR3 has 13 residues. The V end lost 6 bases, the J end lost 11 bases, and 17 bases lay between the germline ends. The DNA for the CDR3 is TGTGCCAGCAGCCTCGGGAGAGCGGACCAGCAGTTCTTC. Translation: CASSLGRADQQFF.

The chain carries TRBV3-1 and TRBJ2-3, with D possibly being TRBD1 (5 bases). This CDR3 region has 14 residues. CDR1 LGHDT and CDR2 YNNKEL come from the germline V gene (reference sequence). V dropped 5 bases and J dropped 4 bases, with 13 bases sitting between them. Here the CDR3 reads CASSLRLTADTQYF. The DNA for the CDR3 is TGTGCCAGCAGCTTGCGACTGACAGCAGATACGCAGTATTTT.

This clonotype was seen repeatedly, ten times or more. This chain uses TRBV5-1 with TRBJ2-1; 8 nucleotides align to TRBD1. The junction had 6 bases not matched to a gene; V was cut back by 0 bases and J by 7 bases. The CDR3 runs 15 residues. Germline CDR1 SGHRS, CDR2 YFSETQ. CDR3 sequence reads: CASSLEQGGRNEQFF. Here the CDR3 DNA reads TGCGCCAGCAGCTTGGAACAGGGGGGAAGGAATGAGCAGTTCTTC.

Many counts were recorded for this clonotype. CDR3 sequence: CASSLATATLNEQFF. The CDR3 region has the DNA TGCGCCAGCAGCTTGGCGACAGCTACCTTGAATGAGCAGTTCTTC. The chain has TRBV5-1 and TRBJ2-1; TRBD1 might be the D (5 bases). CDR3 length: 15 residues. The V gene's germline CDR1 is SGHRS and CDR2 YFSETQ. The V end was cut by 0 bases, the J end by 7 bases, with 14 bases between.

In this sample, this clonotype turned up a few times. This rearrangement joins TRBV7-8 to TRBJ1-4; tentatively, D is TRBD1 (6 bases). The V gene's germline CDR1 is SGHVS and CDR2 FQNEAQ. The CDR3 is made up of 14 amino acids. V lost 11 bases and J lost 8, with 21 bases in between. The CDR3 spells CADRVPLTGEKLFF. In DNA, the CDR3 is TGTGCCGACAGAGTACCCCTAACAGGGGAAAAACTGTTTTTT.

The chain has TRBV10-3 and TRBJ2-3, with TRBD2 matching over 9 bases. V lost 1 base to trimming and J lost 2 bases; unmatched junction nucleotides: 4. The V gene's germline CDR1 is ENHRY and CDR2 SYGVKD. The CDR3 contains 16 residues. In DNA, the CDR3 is TGTGCCATCAGTGAGTTAGGCGGGAGGGCCACAGATACGCAGTATTTT. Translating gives CAISELGGRATDTQYF.

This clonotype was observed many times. Here the CDR3 DNA reads TGCAGTGACACCCGGGGGCGCAACACTGAAGCTTTCTTT. Protein sequence: CSDTRGRNTEAFF. This chain connects TRBV20-1 to TRBJ1-1; a possible D gene is TRBD1 (6 bases). Germline lookup yields CDR1 DFQATT and CDR2 SNEGSKA (reference sequence). The V end was cut by 7 bases, the J end by 2 bases, with 14 bases between. This CDR3 has 13 amino acids.

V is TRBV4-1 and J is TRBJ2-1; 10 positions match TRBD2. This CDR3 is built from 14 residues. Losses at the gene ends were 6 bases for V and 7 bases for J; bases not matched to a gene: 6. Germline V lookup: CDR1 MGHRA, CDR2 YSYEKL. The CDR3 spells CASRAAGGPNEQFF. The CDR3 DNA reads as TGCGCCAGCAGAGCAGCGGGAGGGCCTAATGAGCAGTTCTTC.

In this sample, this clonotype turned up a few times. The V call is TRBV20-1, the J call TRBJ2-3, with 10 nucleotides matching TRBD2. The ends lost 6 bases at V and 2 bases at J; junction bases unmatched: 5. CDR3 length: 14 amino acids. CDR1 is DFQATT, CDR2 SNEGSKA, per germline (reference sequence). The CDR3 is CSANLAGVTDTQYF. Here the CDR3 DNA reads TGCAGTGCCAATCTAGCGGGAGTCACAGATACGCAGTATTTT.

DNA for the CDR3: TGTGCCAGCAGCTTAGTTGGAGACTTGAACTACAATGAGCAGTTCTTC. This sequence encodes CASSLVGDLNYNEQFF. J is TRBJ2-1 and V is TRBV7-9; no firm D call. V lost 1 base to trimming and J lost 3 bases, with 13 bases between them. Germline loops: CDR1 SEHNR, CDR2 FQNEAQ (reference sequence). This CDR3 has 16 amino acids.

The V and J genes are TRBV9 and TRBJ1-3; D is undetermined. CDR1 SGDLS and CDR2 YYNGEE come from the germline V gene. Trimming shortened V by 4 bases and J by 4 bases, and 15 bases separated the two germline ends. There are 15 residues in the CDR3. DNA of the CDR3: TGTGCCAGCAGCCCGACCCCGGGATCGGGAAACACCATATATTTT. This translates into CASSPTPGSGNTIYF.